A single sample is the source of the 14 T cell receptor beta chains below, sequenced in a study of cytomegalovirus exposure and HLA in healthy donors (dated by TCRdb to 2017 to 2019). Receptor libraries were prepared by the immunoSEQ multiplex PCR assay. For the multiplex PCR, a mixture combining 60 forward primers for TCR Vbeta segments and 13 reverse primers for TCR Jbeta segments was used. Here the immuneACCESS table is served through TCRdb, limited to in-frame sequences with V and J called. Missing clones are a known gap in these copies; in checked studies unresolved V genes cover under half, and the rest lacks a known reason. The sample table contains approximately 160,000 clones; only one count was recorded for around 72% of them. Roughly 3% of the sample goes to the ten largest clones. What was sequenced was PBMCs. The receptors were sampled from a woman aged 45-65 years in good health and CMV-seropositive.

The rearrangement uses TRBV7-2 and TRBJ2-1; 8 nucleotides line up with TRBD2. The length of the CDR3 is 15 residues. The V and J ends lost 7 bases and 5 bases, in that order; junction bases with no gene match: 10. The germline CDR1 and CDR2 sequences are SGHTA and FQGNSA. CDR3 in DNA: TGTGCCAGCACCCCCCGGGGGGGCCGGAACAATGAGCAGTTCTTC. Translation: CASTPRGGRNNEQFF.

The table lists this clone with a few counts. This sequence joins TRBV18 and TRBJ1-5, with TRBD1 as a possible D gene (6 bases). Germline V gene data show CDR1 as KGHSH and CDR2 as LQKENI. The CDR3 extends over 19 amino acids. The V end lost 1 base, the J end lost 3 bases, and 22 bases lay between the germline ends. The CDR3 sequence: CASSPLSLSPTGNNQPQHF. CDR3 DNA sequence: TGTGCCAGCTCACCACTTTCCCTATCTCCGACAGGCAACAATCAGCCCCAGCATTTT. Using reference TRBV18 and TRBJ1-5 for the parts outside the CDR3, the full variable domain is NAGVMQNPRHLVRRRGQEARLRCSPMKGHSHVYWYRQLPEEGLKFMVYLQKENIIDESGMPKERFSAEFPKEGPSILRIQQVVRGDSAAYFCASSPLSLSPTGNNQPQHFGDGTRLSIL.

The chain employs TRBV7-9 and TRBJ2-5, with D perhaps matching TRBD2 (5 bases). The DNA matches TRBJ2-7 better at its end, which makes the J call doubtful. The CDR3 spans 14 residues. From germline, CDR1 is SEHNR and CDR2 FQNEAQ (reference sequence). The CDR3 coding sequence is TGTGCCAGCAGCGCGCGGGCCGATTCCTACGAGCAGTACTTC. Its translation: CASSARADSYEQYF.

In its sample, this clone was seen a few times. The rearrangement links TRBV4-1 to TRBJ1-4; no clear D. Germline V lookup: CDR1 MGHRA, CDR2 YSYEKL. The CDR3 is made up of 17 amino acids. V was pared by 1 base and J by 4 bases, with 16 bases between. The CDR3 nucleotides read TGCGCCAGCAGCCAAGCTCCCGAAACCGGGGTTAATGAAAAACTGTTTTTT. Translation: CASSQAPETGVNEKLFF.

This clone occurred once. Mismatch with germline at one junction end may stem from a read error. The V and J genes are TRBV7-7 and TRBJ2-1; D possibly corresponds to TRBD2 (5 bases). Germline CDR1 and CDR2: SSHAT and FNYEAQ (reference sequence). This CDR3 region has 15 residues. CDR3 protein: CASSPHTGTYNEQFF. In DNA, the CDR3 is TGTGCTAGCAGCCCACACACCGGGACCTACAATGAGCAGTTCTTC. The full variable domain, its missing parts supplied by reference TRBV7-7 and TRBJ2-1, is GAGVSQSPRYKVTKRGQDVTLRCDPISSHATLYWYQQALGQGPEFLTYFNYEAQPDKSGLPSDRFSAERPEGSISTLTIQRTEQRDSAMYRCASSPHTGTYNEQFFGPGTRLTVL.

This clone was observed a single time. This chain connects TRBV6-4 to TRBJ1-5, with 8 nucleotides matching TRBD1. Unmatched junction bases numbered 4, after V lost 6 bases and J lost 3 bases. The CDR3 has 14 amino acids. CDR1 is MRHNA, CDR2 SNTAGT, per germline. CDR3 region: CASSQQGDNQPQHF. DNA for the CDR3: TGTGCCAGCAGCCAACAGGGGGACAATCAGCCCCAGCATTTT.

The chain carries TRBV18 and TRBJ1-5; 7 bases are shared with TRBD1. The germline V gene has CDR1 KGHSH and CDR2 LQKENI. CDR3 length: 16 amino acids. Trimming removed 3 bases from V and 5 bases from J; junction bases left unmatched: 10. The CDR3 is CASSPDVPGGDQPQHF. The CDR3 coding sequence is TGTGCCAGCTCACCGGACGTCCCAGGGGGAGATCAGCCCCAGCATTTT.

The chain employs TRBV30 and TRBJ1-1; D not resolved. The ends were cut back, 5 bases at V and 2 bases at J, with 12 bases in the middle. CDR1 GTSNPN and CDR2 SVGIG come from the germline V gene (reference sequence). The CDR3 is 13 amino acids. The CDR3 spells CAWAAQVNTEAFF. The CDR3 DNA reads TGTGCCTGGGCTGCCCAGGTTAACACTGAAGCTTTCTTT.

J is TRBJ2-7 and V is TRBV6-5, with 7 bases identical to TRBD1. The junction had 3 bases not matched to a gene; V was cut back by 6 bases and J by 4 bases. This CDR3 is built from 12 residues. Germline V gene lookup returns CDR1 MNHEY and CDR2 SVGAGI. The CDR3 region has the DNA TGTGCCAGCAGCCTCAGGGGGTACGAGCAGTACTTC. Protein: CASSLRGYEQYF.

This chain uses TRBV4-3 with TRBJ2-5, with TRBD2 as a possible D gene (6 bases). V lost 4 bases and J lost 5, with 17 bases in between. Per germline, CDR1 LGHNA and CDR2 YSLEER. The CDR3 has 15 amino acids. The CDR3 DNA reads as TGCGCCAGCAGCCCCGGGACTTTCGAAGGGGAGACCCAGTACTTC. It translates to CASSPGTFEGETQYF.

This clone was recorded once. The V gene is TRBV29-1, the J gene TRBJ1-2, with 7 bases fitting TRBD1. V dropped 0 bases and J dropped 6; count of bases not matched to a gene: 7. The length of the CDR3 is 14 residues. CDR1 and CDR2 (germline): SQVTM, ANQGSEA. In DNA form, the CDR3 reads TGCAGCGTTGAAGATGGGCAGGGGGTCAATGGCTACACCTTC. It yields the protein CSVEDGQGVNGYTF.

V usage is TRBV5-4 and J usage is TRBJ2-1; 8 bases line up with TRBD2. The trim removed 10 bases at V and 0 bases at J, leaving 9 bases unmatched. CDR3 length: 15 residues. From germline, CDR1 is SGHNT and CDR2 YYREEE (reference sequence). This CDR3 is CASRGGLDSYNEQFF. As DNA, the CDR3 is TGTGCCTCTCGCGGGGGACTAGACTCCTACAATGAGCAGTTCTTC.

The J gene is TRBJ2-5, the V gene TRBV2; TRBD1 agrees at 9 bases. The V segment lost 7 bases and the J segment 5 bases; nucleotides outside the gene matches: 11. Germline CDR1 SNHLY, CDR2 FYNNEI. This CDR3 comprises 15 residues. The CDR3 loop reads CASTPDRGGEETQYF. DNA for the CDR3: TGTGCCAGCACCCCGGACAGGGGCGGTGAGGAGACCCAGTACTTC.

V is TRBV7-3 and J is TRBJ2-5, with a possible D match to TRBD2 (6 bases). Deletions cut 3 bases from V and 1 base from J, with 15 bases between. This CDR3 comprises 16 residues. Per the germline V gene, CDR1 is SGHTA and CDR2 is FQGTGA. The DNA of the CDR3 is TGTGCCAGCAGCTTTAATCGGGAGACCGGCCAAGAGACCCAGTACTTC. Translated: CASSFNRETGQETQYF.